This TCR beta chain was profiled in a study of regulatory T cells in long-lasting Graves disease. Study outcomes and limitations: TRBV28 was favored in persistent disease, as were TRBJ1-2 and TRBJ2-5.

With iRepertoire HTBI primers and Arm-PCR of CDR3 regions, TCR beta libraries were built. TCRdb called the multiplex PCR reads again in MiXCR, with one record for every CDR3 protein. The sample contains roughly 250,000 distinct CDR3 sequences, around 19% of which appear only once. Worth noting for this clonotype: Its antigen remains unknown.

The CDR3 runs to 14 residues. V shed 7 bases and J shed 3 bases, with 16 bases lying between them. The germline CDR1 and CDR2 sequences are MNHEY and SMNVEV (reference sequence). Time point specified: newly diagnosed GD, antithyroid drugs for less than 3 months. Making the TCR library involved RNA that had been extracted from PBMCs. This same sample was also taken into another study, of T cells in Graves' hyperthyroidism and ophthalmopathy. That work adds: During a first-round RT-PCR of the TCR CDR3, the HTBI primer set was used.

Sequencing used peripheral blood mononuclear cells (PBMCs), obtained at new diagnosis, from a patient treated with antithyroid drugs. This TCR came from a woman in her 30s with Graves disease. This chain joins TRBV27 and TRBJ2-7; TRBD2 might be the D (5 bases). The CDR3 nucleotides are TGTGCCAGCAAGGAGCTCAGCGGTAGCTACGAGCAGTACTTC. The encoded protein is CASKELSGSYEQYF.